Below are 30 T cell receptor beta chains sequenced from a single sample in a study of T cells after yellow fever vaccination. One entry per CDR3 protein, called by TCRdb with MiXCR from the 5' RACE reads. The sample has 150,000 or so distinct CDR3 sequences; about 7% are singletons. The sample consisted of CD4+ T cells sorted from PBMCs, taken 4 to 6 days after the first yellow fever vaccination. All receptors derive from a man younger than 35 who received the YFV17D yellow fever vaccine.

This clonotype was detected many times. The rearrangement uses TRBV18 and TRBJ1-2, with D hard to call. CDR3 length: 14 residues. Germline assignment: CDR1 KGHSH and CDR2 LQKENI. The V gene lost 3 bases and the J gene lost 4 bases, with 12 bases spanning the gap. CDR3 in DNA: TGTGCCAGCTCACCGCCCGGCCTACGCTATGGCTACACCTTC. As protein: CASSPPGLRYGYTF.

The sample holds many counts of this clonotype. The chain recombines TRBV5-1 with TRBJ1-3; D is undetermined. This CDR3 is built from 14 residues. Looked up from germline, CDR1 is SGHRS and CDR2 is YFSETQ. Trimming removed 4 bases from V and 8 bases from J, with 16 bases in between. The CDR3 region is CASSLGRKGDTIYF. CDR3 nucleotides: TGCGCCAGCAGCCTGGGTCGAAAGGGAGACACCATATATTTT.

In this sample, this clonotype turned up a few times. The CDR3 region has the DNA TGCGCCAGCAGCCAAGAAACGAGGACACGTGATAACTATGGCTACACCTTC. Translated, it gives CASSQETRTRDNYGYTF. The genes are TRBV4-3 and TRBJ1-2, with TRBD1 as a possible D gene (5 bases). The CDR3 totals 17 residues. CDR1 LGHNA and CDR2 YSLEER come from the germline V gene. The V gene lost 0 bases and the J gene lost 1 base, with 15 bases spanning the gap.

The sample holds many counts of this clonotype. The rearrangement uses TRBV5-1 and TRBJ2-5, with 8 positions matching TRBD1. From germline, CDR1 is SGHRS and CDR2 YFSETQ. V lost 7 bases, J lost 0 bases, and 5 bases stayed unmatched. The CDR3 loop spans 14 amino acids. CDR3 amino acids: CASGTGRDQETQYF. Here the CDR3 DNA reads TGCGCCAGCGGGACAGGACGAGACCAAGAGACCCAGTACTTC.

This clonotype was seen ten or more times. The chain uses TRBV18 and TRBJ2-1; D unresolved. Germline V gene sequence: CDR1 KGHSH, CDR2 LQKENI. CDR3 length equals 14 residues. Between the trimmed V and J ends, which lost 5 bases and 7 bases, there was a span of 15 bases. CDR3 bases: TGTGCCAGCTCATGGCAGCCTCCCGGGAATGAGCAGTTCTTC. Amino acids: CASSWQPPGNEQFF.

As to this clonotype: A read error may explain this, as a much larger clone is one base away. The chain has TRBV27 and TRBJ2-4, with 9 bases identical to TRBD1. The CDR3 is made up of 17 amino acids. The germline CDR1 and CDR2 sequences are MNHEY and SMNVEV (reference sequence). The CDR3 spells CPSSLGTGRDPKNIQYF. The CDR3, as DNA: TGTCCCAGCAGTCTGGGGACAGGGAGAGACCCCAAAAACATTCAGTACTTC.

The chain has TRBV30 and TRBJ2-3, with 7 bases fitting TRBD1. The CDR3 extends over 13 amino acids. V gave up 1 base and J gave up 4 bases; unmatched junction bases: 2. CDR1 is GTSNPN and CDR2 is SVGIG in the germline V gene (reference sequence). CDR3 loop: CAWSEGGADTQYF. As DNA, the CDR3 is TGTGCCTGGAGTGAAGGGGGCGCAGATACGCAGTATTTT.

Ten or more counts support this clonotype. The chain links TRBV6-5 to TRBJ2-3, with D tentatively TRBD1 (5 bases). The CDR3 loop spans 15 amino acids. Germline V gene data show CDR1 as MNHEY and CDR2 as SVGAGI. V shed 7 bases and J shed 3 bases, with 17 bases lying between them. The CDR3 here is CASTLRGPATDTQYF. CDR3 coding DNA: TGTGCCAGCACGTTAAGGGGCCCGGCAACAGATACGCAGTATTTT.

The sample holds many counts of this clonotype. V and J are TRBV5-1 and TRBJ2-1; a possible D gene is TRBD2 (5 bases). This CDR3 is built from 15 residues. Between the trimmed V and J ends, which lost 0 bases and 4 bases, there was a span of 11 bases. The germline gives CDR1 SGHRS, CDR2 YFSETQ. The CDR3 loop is CASSLEQRNYNEQFF. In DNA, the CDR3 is TGCGCCAGCAGCTTGGAACAGCGGAATTACAATGAGCAGTTCTTC.

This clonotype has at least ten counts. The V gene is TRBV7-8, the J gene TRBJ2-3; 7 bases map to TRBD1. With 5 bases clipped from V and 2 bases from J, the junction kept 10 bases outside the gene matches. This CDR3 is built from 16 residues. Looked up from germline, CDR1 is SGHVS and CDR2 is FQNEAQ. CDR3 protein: CASSPGTDRVTDTQYF. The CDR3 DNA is TGTGCCAGCAGCCCAGGGACAGATAGAGTCACAGATACGCAGTATTTT.

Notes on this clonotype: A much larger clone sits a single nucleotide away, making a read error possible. CDR3 sequence: CASSETRGLGIQYF. For the CDR3, the DNA is TGCGCCAGCAGCGAAACCAGGGGCTTGGGGATCCAGTACTTC. The V gene is TRBV4-3, the J gene TRBJ2-5; TRBD1 is a possible D gene (6 bases). This CDR3 has 14 residues. Trimming left V 5 bases short and J 10 bases short, with 20 bases between. The V gene's germline CDR1 is LGHNA and CDR2 YSLEER.

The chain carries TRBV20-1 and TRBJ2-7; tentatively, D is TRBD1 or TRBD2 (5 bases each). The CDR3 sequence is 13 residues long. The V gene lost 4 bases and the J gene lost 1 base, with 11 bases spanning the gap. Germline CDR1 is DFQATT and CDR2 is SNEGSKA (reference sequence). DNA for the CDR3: TGCAGTGCTAACCCCGGGGCATCCTACGAGCAGTACTTC. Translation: CSANPGASYEQYF.

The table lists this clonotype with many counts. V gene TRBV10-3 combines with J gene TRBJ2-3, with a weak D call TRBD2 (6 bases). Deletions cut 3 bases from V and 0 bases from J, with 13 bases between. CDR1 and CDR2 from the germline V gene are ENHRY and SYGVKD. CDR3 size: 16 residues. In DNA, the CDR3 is TGTGCCATCAGTGAAGTTTTGGGGGGAAGCACAGATACGCAGTATTTT. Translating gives CAISEVLGGSTDTQYF.

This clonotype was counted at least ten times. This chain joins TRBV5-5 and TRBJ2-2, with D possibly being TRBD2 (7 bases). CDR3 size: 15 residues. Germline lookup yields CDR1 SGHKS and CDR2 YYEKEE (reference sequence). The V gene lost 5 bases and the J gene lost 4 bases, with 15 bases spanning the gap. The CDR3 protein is CASRRGGDGTGELFF. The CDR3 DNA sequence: TGTGCCAGCAGGAGGGGGGGTGATGGCACCGGGGAGCTGTTTTTT.

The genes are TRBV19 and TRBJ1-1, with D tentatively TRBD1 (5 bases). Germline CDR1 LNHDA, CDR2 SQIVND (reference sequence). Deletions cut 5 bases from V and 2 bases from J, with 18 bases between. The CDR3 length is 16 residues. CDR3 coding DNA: TGTGCCAGTAGTTTTTCCCCACCGGGACGAAACACTGAAGCTTTCTTT. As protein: CASSFSPPGRNTEAFF.

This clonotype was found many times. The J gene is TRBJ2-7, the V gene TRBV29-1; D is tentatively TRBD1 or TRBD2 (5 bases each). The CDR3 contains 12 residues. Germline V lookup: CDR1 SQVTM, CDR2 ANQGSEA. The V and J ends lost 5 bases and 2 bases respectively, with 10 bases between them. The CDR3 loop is CSVRDQTYEQYF. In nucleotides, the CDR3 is TGCAGCGTTCGGGACCAGACCTACGAGCAGTACTTC.

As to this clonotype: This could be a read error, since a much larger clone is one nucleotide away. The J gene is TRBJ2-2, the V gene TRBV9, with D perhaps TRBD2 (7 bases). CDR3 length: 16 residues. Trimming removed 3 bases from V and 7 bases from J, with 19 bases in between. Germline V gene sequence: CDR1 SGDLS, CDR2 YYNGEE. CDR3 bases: TGTGCCAGCAGCGACGACTTTGCGGGGGCGAACGGGGAGCTGTTTTTT. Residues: CASSDDFAGANGELFF.

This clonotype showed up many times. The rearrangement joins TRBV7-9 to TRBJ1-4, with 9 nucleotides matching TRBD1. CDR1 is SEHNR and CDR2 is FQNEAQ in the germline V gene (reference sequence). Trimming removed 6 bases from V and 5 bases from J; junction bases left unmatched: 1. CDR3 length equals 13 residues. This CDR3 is CASSGQGNEKLFF. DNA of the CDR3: TGTGCCAGCAGTGGACAGGGGAATGAAAAACTGTTTTTT.

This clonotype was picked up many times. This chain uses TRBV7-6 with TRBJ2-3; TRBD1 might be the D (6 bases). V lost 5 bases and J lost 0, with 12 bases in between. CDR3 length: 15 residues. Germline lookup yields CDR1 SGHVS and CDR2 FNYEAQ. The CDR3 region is CASSRRQDSTDTQYF. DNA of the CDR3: TGTGCCAGCAGCCGCAGACAGGATAGCACAGATACGCAGTATTTT.

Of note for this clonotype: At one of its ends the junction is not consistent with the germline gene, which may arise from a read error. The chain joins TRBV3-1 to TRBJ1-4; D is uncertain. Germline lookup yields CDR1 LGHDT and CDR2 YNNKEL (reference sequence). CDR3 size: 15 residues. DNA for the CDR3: TGTGCCAGCTGCCAAATCGGTGGTGGGAACGCGGGACTGTTTTTT. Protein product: CASCQIGGGNAGLFF.

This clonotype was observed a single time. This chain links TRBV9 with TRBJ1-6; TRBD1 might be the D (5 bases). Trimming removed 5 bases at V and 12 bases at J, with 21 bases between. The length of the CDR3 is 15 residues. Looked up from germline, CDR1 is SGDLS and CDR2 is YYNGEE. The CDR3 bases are TGTGCCAGCAGTGAGGGGACCTCCGGGGAGGGACCCCTCCACTTT. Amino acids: CASSEGTSGEGPLHF.

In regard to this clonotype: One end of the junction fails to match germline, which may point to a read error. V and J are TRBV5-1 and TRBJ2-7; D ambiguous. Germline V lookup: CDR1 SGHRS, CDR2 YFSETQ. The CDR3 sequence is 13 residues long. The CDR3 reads CANSLGRAYEQYF. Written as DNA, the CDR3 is TGCGCCAACAGCTTAGGCAGAGCCTACGAGCAGTACTTC.

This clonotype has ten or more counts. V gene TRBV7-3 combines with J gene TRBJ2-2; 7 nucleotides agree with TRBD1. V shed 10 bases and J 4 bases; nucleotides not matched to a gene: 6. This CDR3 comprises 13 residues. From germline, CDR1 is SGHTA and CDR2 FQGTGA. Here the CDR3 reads CAITDRSTGELFF. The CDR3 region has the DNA TGTGCCATTACGGACAGGAGCACCGGGGAGCTGTTTTTT.

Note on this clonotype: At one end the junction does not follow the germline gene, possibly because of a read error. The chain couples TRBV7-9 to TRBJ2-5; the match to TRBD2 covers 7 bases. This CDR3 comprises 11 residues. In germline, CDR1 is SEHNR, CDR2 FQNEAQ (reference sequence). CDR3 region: CASSLDQGGHF. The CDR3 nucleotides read TGTGCCAGCAGCCTCGACCAGGGAGGGCACTTC. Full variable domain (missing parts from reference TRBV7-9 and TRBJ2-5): DTGVSQNPRHKITKRGQNVTFRCDPISEHNRLYWYRQTLGQGPEFLTYFQNEAQLEKSRLLSDRFSAERPKGSFSTLEIQRTEQGDSAMYLCASSLDQGGHFGPGTRLLVL.

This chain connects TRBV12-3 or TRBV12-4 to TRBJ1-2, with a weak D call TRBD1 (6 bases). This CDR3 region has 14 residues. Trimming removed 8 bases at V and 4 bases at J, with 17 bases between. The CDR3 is CASRKQGFVYGYTF. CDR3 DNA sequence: TGTGCCAGCCGAAAACAGGGTTTCGTCTATGGCTACACCTTC.

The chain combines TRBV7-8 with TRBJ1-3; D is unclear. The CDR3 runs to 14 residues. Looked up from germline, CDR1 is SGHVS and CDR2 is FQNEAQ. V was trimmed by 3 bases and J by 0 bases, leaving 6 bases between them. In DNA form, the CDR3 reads TGTGCCAGCAGCTTCAACCCCTCTGGAAACACCATATATTTT. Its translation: CASSFNPSGNTIYF.

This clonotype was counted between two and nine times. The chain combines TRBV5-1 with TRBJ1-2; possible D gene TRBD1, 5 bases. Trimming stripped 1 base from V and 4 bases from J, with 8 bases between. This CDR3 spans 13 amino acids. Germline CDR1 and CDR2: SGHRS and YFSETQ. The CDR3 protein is CASSLQGPYGYTF. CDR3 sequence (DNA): TGCGCCAGCAGCTTGCAGGGACCCTATGGCTACACCTTC. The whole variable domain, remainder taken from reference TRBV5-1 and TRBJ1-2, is KAGVTQTPRYLIKTRGQQVTLSCSPISGHRSVSWYQQTPGQGLQFLFEYFSETQRNKGNFPGRFSGRQFSNSRSEMNVSTLELGDSALYLCASSLQGPYGYTFGSGTRLTVV.

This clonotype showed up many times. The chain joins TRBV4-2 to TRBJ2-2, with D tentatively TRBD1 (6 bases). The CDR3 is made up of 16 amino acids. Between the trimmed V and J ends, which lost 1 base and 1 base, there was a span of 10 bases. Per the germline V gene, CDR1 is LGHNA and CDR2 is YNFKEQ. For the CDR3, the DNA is TGTGCCAGCAGCCAAGCTCCGGGACAGAACACCGGGGAGCTGTTTTTT. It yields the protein CASSQAPGQNTGELFF.

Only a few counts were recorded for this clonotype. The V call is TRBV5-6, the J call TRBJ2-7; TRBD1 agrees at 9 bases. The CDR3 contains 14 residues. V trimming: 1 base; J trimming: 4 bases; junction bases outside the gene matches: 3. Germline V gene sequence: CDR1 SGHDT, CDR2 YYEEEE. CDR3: CASSLYRGLYEQYV. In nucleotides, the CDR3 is TGTGCCAGCAGCTTGTACAGGGGGCTTTACGAGCAGTACGTC.

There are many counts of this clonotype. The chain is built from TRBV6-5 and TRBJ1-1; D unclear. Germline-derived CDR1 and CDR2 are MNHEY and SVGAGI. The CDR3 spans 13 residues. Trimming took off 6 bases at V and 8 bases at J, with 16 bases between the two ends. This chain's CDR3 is CASRLTEAIEAFF. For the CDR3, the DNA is TGTGCCAGCAGGCTCACAGAAGCCATCGAAGCTTTCTTT.